This paragraph covers one T cell receptor beta chain sequence. The source of the sample is a study of blood T cell repertoires in COVID-19. Study-level information: Both acute and convalescent COVID-19 samples were obtained from the United States, Italy and Spain. PBMCs, B-cell-depleted T cells, or T cells provided the cDNA or gDNA that made up the material.

Measured with immunoSEQ multiplex PCR; TCRdb has only the in-frame clones, and not every one. The repertoire holds 300,000 to 350,000 clones, approximately 90% seen once, with approximately 4.1% in the top ten. Patients in Seattle were enrolled during active infection, then followed longitudinally. CDR1 is SGHTA, CDR2 FQGTGA, per germline. Losses at the gene ends were 5 bases for V and 5 bases for J; bases not matched to a gene: 5. The CDR3 consists of 15 residues. The TCR originated in a woman aged 55-75 years with COVID-19, enrolled during active disease. Sequencing was performed on peripheral blood. The chain combines TRBV7-3 with TRBJ2-1; 11 bases match TRBD1. The CDR3 is CASSRGQGVNNEQFF. The CDR3 nucleotides are TGTGCCAGCAGCCGGGGACAGGGGGTAAACAATGAGCAGTTCTTC.